Following are 27 T cell receptor beta chains from one sample sequenced in a study of blood T cells in healthy people across ages. The use of a sample-barcoded 5' primer and a J-beta primer mix characterized a second PCR of about 6 to 12 cycles. Each CDR3 protein gets one entry after TCRdb re-called the 5' RACE reads with MiXCR. The repertoire holds 1.5 million to 2 million distinct CDR3 sequences, roughly 50% seen once, with less than 2.5% in the top ten. The material sequenced was blood. These receptors were collected from a woman aged 40 to 50 in good health.

This clonotype came up once. The chain employs TRBV25-1 and TRBJ1-2, with D possibly matching TRBD1 (6 bases). V lost 2 bases to trimming and J lost 6 bases, with 16 bases between them. The length of the CDR3 is 15 residues. Germline CDR1 MGHDK, CDR2 SYGVNS. The chain's CDR3 is CASSEPGWRGDGYTF. Written as DNA, the CDR3 is TGTGCCAGCAGTGAACCCGGTTGGAGGGGGGATGGCTACACCTTC.

Points on this clonotype: A much bigger clone sits one base away, suggesting this may be a read error. The V gene is TRBV7-8, the J gene TRBJ2-5, with 8 nucleotides matching TRBD2. The J call may be incorrect, as the DNA end agrees better with TRBJ2-7. The CDR3 is made up of 14 amino acids. In germline, CDR1 is SGHVS, CDR2 FQNEAQ. The CDR3 DNA reads as TGTGCCAGCAGCGTTCGGCGGGAGGCCTCCGAGCAGTACTTC. Amino acids: CASSVRREASEQYF.

This chain joins TRBV14 and TRBJ2-3; D perhaps matches TRBD1 (6 bases). CDR3 length equals 17 residues. CDR1 and CDR2 (germline): SGHDN, FVKESK. V was trimmed by 3 bases and J by 3 bases, leaving 19 bases between them. In nucleotides, the CDR3 is TGTGCCAGCAGCCATAGATCGGTGGGGGCCGGTACAGATACGCAGTATTTT. Translation gives CASSHRSVGAGTDTQYF.

This chain links TRBV4-1 with TRBJ2-2; no clear D gene. The germline gives CDR1 MGHRA, CDR2 YSYEKL. The CDR3 contains 16 residues. Deletions cut 0 bases from V and 2 bases from J, with 10 bases between. This CDR3 is CASSQDYSFNTGELFF. For the CDR3, the DNA is TGCGCCAGCAGCCAAGATTACAGCTTCAACACCGGGGAGCTGTTTTTT.

The chain has TRBV28 and TRBJ1-2; D is perhaps TRBD1 (6 bases). Germline CDR1 MDHEN, CDR2 SYDVKM. Trimming shortened V by 1 base and J by 8 bases, and 11 bases separated the two germline ends. The CDR3 has 13 amino acids. CDR3 sequence (DNA): TGTGCCAGCAGTTTATCGGGGGGGGCAGGCTACACCTTC. Translated, it gives CASSLSGGAGYTF.

The chain couples TRBV13 to TRBJ2-1; D tentatively reads TRBD1 or TRBD2 (5 bases each). This CDR3 has 15 residues. V was trimmed by 4 bases and J by 4 bases, leaving 14 bases between them. CDR1 is PRHDT, CDR2 FYEKMQ, per germline (reference sequence). Written as DNA, the CDR3 is TGTGCCAGCAGCTCCCGGGACCCCTCTTACAATGAGCAGTTCTTC. Translating it yields CASSSRDPSYNEQFF.

J is TRBJ2-5 and V is TRBV7-2; D call uncertain. V was pared by 5 bases and J by 4 bases, with 11 bases between. Germline V gene lookup returns CDR1 SGHTA and CDR2 FQGNSA. CDR3 length: 13 residues. The CDR3 DNA reads TGTGCCAGCAGCGTTCGAGTGGCAGAGACCCAGTACTTC. Residues: CASSVRVAETQYF.

The rearrangement links TRBV6-5 to TRBJ2-5; no firm D call. With the DNA end fitting TRBJ2-7 better, the J assignment may be wrong. The CDR3 runs 15 residues. CDR1 and CDR2 from the germline V gene are MNHEY and SVGAGI. CDR3 in DNA: TGTGCCAGCAGTTACAAGCCAGACGAGTCCTACGAGCAGTACTTC. Translated: CASSYKPDESYEQYF.

V and J are TRBV6-1 and TRBJ1-6; D not certain. The length of the CDR3 is 16 residues. With 1 base removed from V and 9 bases from J, the gap between germline ends came to 16 bases. Germline CDR1 is MNHNS and CDR2 is SASEGT. The CDR3 nucleotides are TGTGCCAGCAGTGAAGAGGCAAAGGTCAGAAGTTCACCCCTCCACTTT. This sequence encodes CASSEEAKVRSSPLHF.

The chain employs TRBV7-2 and TRBJ2-5; 9 bases map to TRBD1. The CDR3 totals 16 residues. Per the germline V gene, CDR1 is SGHTA and CDR2 is FQGNSA. The V segment lost 6 bases and the J segment 5 bases; nucleotides outside the gene matches: 13. CDR3 in amino acids: CASRQPTGGLGETQYF. CDR3 sequence (DNA): TGTGCCAGCAGGCAACCGACAGGGGGGCTGGGCGAGACCCAGTACTTC. Based on the CDR3 plus reference TRBV7-2 and TRBJ2-5, the full variable domain is GAGVSQSPSNKVTEKGKDVELRCDPISGHTALYWYRQSLGQGLEFLIYFQGNSAPDKSGLPSDRFSAERTGGSVSTLTIQRTQQEDSAVYLCASRQPTGGLGETQYFGPGTRLLVL.

This clonotype was picked up many times. This chain links TRBV20-1 with TRBJ2-7, with D perhaps TRBD1 (6 bases). This CDR3 spans 12 amino acids. V gave up 1 base and J gave up 2 bases, with 6 bases separating them. Looked up from germline, CDR1 is DFQATT and CDR2 is SNEGSKA (reference sequence). CDR3 sequence: CSARAGAYEQYF. The CDR3 nucleotides read TGCAGTGCTAGAGCAGGGGCCTACGAGCAGTACTTC.

A word on this clonotype: At one end the junction does not follow the germline gene, possibly because of a read error. The CDR3 here is CANSLRQGSNYNEQFF. The CDR3 coding sequence is TGTGCCAACAGTTTACGACAGGGATCGAACTACAATGAGCAGTTCTTC. The rearrangement uses TRBV6-5 and TRBJ2-1, with TRBD1 matching 7 bases. The germline CDR1 and CDR2 sequences are MNHEY and SVGAGI. The CDR3 spans 16 residues.

This clonotype has only a few counts. The V and J genes are TRBV20-1 and TRBJ1-6; D ambiguous. The germline V gene has CDR1 DFQATT and CDR2 SNEGSKA (reference sequence). The CDR3 totals 14 residues. V was pared by 3 bases and J by 6 bases, with 12 bases between. CDR3 in amino acids: CSARLSALNSPLHF. In nucleotides, the CDR3 is TGCAGTGCTAGGTTGTCCGCGCTTAATTCACCCCTCCACTTT.

V gene TRBV11-1 combines with J gene TRBJ2-5; D gene ambiguous. V was pared by 6 bases and J by 11 bases, with 22 bases between. CDR3 size: 14 residues. CDR1 and CDR2 (germline): SGHAT, FQDESV (reference sequence). CDR3 DNA sequence: TGTGCCAGCAGGCATCTAACAGCTAACAATGAGCAGTACTTC. Translating gives CASRHLTANNEQYF.

The chain couples TRBV6-5 to TRBJ2-7, with D possibly being TRBD1 (5 bases). The ends were cut back, 0 bases at V and 5 bases at J, with 17 bases in the middle. The CDR3 extends over 16 amino acids. The germline gives CDR1 MNHEY, CDR2 SVGAGI. CDR3 loop: CASSYSGRVRSHEQYF. The CDR3 DNA is TGTGCCAGCAGTTACTCTGGCAGGGTCCGTTCCCACGAGCAGTACTTC.

The chain links TRBV27 to TRBJ2-1; D may be TRBD1 (5 bases). CDR3 length: 16 residues. V was trimmed by 1 base and J by 0 bases, leaving 10 bases between them. CDR1 and CDR2 (germline): MNHEY, SMNVEV (reference sequence). CDR3 nucleotide sequence: TGTGCCAGCAGTTTATTGACAGCCGCCTCCTACAATGAGCAGTTCTTC. Encoded protein: CASSLLTAASYNEQFF.

The rearrangement joins TRBV13 to TRBJ2-2; a possible D gene is TRBD2 (5 bases). CDR3 length: 18 amino acids. The ends were cut back, 1 base at V and 4 bases at J, with 19 bases in the middle. Germline loops: CDR1 PRHDT, CDR2 FYEKMQ (reference sequence). The CDR3 reads CASSLETSEDGGTGELFF. The CDR3 coding sequence is TGTGCCAGCAGCTTAGAGACGTCGGAGGACGGAGGCACCGGGGAGCTGTTTTTT.

The chain carries TRBV11-2 and TRBJ1-4; D might be TRBD1 (6 bases). Trimming stripped 5 bases from V and 7 bases from J, with 17 bases between. CDR1 is SGHAT, CDR2 FQNNGV, per germline. This CDR3 region has 15 residues. The CDR3 sequence: CASSLGGGRGEKLFF. In DNA form, the CDR3 reads TGTGCCAGCAGCCTAGGAGGGGGGCGCGGTGAAAAACTGTTTTTT. Supplemented by reference TRBV11-2 and TRBJ1-4, the full variable domain reads EAGVAQSPRYKIIEKRQSVAFWCNPISGHATLYWYQQILGQGPKLLIQFQNNGVVDDSQLPKDRFSAERLKGVDSTLKIQPAKLEDSAVYLCASSLGGGRGEKLFFGSGTQLSVL.

The V gene is TRBV20-1, the J gene TRBJ2-1; 13 bases align to TRBD2. The CDR3 is made up of 15 amino acids. V gave up 5 bases and J gave up 8 bases; unmatched junction bases: 9. The V gene's germline CDR1 is DFQATT and CDR2 SNEGSKA (reference sequence). The CDR3 sequence: CSARKTSGGAHEQFF. In nucleotides, the CDR3 is TGCAGTGCTCGAAAAACTAGCGGGGGGGCCCATGAGCAGTTCTTC.

Note on this clonotype: A read error may produce the germline difference seen at one junction end. The chain uses TRBV20-1 and TRBJ2-1; D is unclear. The CDR3 has 14 residues. The germline V gene has CDR1 DFQATT and CDR2 SNEGSKA (reference sequence). The chain's CDR3 is CSAPGSLSYNERFF. CDR3 sequence (DNA): TGCAGTGCTCCCGGTTCCCTCTCCTACAATGAGCGGTTCTTC.

The chain links TRBV6-1 to TRBJ2-1; D gene unclear. CDR1 and CDR2 from the germline V gene are MNHNS and SASEGT. The CDR3 has 15 residues. V was shortened by 2 bases and J by 0 bases, with 8 bases between the two germline ends. The CDR3 DNA reads as TGTGCCAGCAGTGAACCTTGGAGCTCCTACAATGAGCAGTTCTTC. As protein: CASSEPWSSYNEQFF.

The V call is TRBV2, the J call TRBJ1-6; D perhaps matches TRBD1 (6 bases). There are 14 residues in the CDR3. V was trimmed by 3 bases and J by 9 bases, leaving 12 bases between them. CDR1 is SNHLY and CDR2 is FYNNEI in the germline V gene. The CDR3, as DNA: TGTGCCAGCAGTGATAGGGGGATGGGTTCACCCCTCCACTTT. Amino acid sequence: CASSDRGMGSPLHF.

This chain joins TRBV9 and TRBJ2-6; unclear D gene. The CDR3 is 13 amino acids. Deletions cut 1 base from V and 5 bases from J, with 4 bases between. The germline V gene encodes CDR1 SGDLS and CDR2 YYNGEE. This CDR3 reads CASSVPRANVLTF. CDR3 in DNA: TGTGCCAGCAGCGTACCAAGGGCCAACGTCCTGACTTTC.

V is TRBV10-1 and J is TRBJ2-1, with D perhaps being TRBD1 or TRBD2 (5 bases each). V lost 4 bases and J 8 bases, leaving 21 bases between the germline ends. Germline V lookup: CDR1 WNHNN, CDR2 SYGVQD (reference sequence). CDR3 length: 16 residues. The CDR3 DNA sequence: TGCGCCAGCAGTGGTGTTAGAGGGACCCTACCCCATGAGCAGTTCTTC. It encodes CASSGVRGTLPHEQFF.

This clonotype was picked up one time. At one end, the junction sequence differs from germline, possibly due to a read error. This chain links TRBV24-1 with TRBJ2-1; D uncertain. CDR1 is KGHDR and CDR2 is SFDVKD in the germline V gene. The CDR3 is made up of 13 amino acids. The chain's CDR3 is CATSEYGVNEQFF. DNA for the CDR3: TGCGCCACCAGTGAGTACGGCGTAAATGAGCAGTTCTTC.

J is TRBJ2-5 and V is TRBV7-2; the match to TRBD1 covers 7 bases. Germline assignment: CDR1 SGHTA and CDR2 FQGNSA. This CDR3 has 16 amino acids. Germline trimming cut 4 bases from V and 4 bases from J; bases unmatched to any gene: 12. In DNA form, the CDR3 reads TGTGCCAGCAGCTCGGGGACAGCTCGGGCTCGAGAGACCCAGTACTTC. Translation gives CASSSGTARARETQYF. The whole variable domain, remainder taken from reference TRBV7-2 and TRBJ2-5, is GAGVSQSPSNKVTEKGKDVELRCDPISGHTALYWYRQSLGQGLEFLIYFQGNSAPDKSGLPSDRFSAERTGGSVSTLTIQRTQQEDSAVYLCASSSGTARARETQYFGPGTRLLVL.

The V gene is TRBV28, the J gene TRBJ1-2; the D gene is possibly TRBD1 (6 bases). Trimming cost V 5 bases and J 4 bases, with 14 bases left between them. The CDR3 runs to 14 residues. CDR1 and CDR2 (germline): MDHEN, SYDVKM. CDR3 bases: TGTGCCAGCAGTCCGACAGGCGCCGTCTATGGCTACACCTTC. The encoded protein is CASSPTGAVYGYTF.